One sample yielded the 20 T cell receptor beta chains listed below, sequenced in a study of T cells in Graves' hyperthyroidism and ophthalmopathy. Amplified TCR beta CDR3 regions derived from RNA transcripts. The study used the HTBI primer set for a first-round RT-PCR of the TCR CDR3. TCRdb reprocessed the multiplex PCR reads via MiXCR and lists one record per CDR3 protein. The table includes 400,000 to 550,000 distinct CDR3 sequences, approximately 24% detected once. Material for sequencing was blood. The source of these receptors is a woman aged 25 to 39 with Graves' ophthalmopathy.

J is TRBJ2-7 and V is TRBV5-1; tentative D call: TRBD2 (6 bases). CDR1 is SGHRS, CDR2 YFSETQ, per germline. The V gene lost 4 bases and the J gene lost 2 bases, with 16 bases spanning the gap. This CDR3 is 15 amino acids long. The DNA of the CDR3 is TGCGCCAGCAGCCCCAACGGCGGGGCGACCTACGAGCAGTACTTC. Amino acid sequence: CASSPNGGATYEQYF.

The V call is TRBV20-1, the J call TRBJ1-2; D may be TRBD1 (5 bases). The CDR3 is 13 amino acids. V was clipped by 5 bases and J by 4 bases, with 14 bases between them. Germline loops: CDR1 DFQATT, CDR2 SNEGSKA (reference sequence). The DNA of the CDR3 is TGCAGTGCTGAGTTAGGGACCCCCTATGGCTACACCTTC. This translates into CSAELGTPYGYTF.

This clonotype was recorded many times. The rearrangement links TRBV20-1 to TRBJ2-2; D gene unclear. Germline assignment: CDR1 DFQATT and CDR2 SNEGSKA (reference sequence). The CDR3 length is 12 residues. The CDR3 nucleotides are TGCAGCCACTCCACTGACACCGGGGAGCTGTTTTTT. Translated, it gives CSHSTDTGELFF.

This clonotype occurred many times. J is TRBJ2-2 and V is TRBV20-1; 10 nucleotides align to TRBD1. The germline V gene encodes CDR1 DFQATT and CDR2 SNEGSKA (reference sequence). Trimming removed 6 bases from V and 8 bases from J; junction bases left unmatched: 15. The CDR3 is 16 amino acids. CDR3 in amino acids: CSADRGPDLTGGELFF. CDR3 bases: TGCAGTGCAGACAGGGGGCCAGATCTAACGGGAGGGGAGCTGTTTTTT.

This clonotype was observed at least ten times. This chain connects TRBV20-1 to TRBJ2-7, with 9 bases fitting TRBD2. The germline V gene has CDR1 DFQATT and CDR2 SNEGSKA (reference sequence). V dropped 2 bases and J dropped 0; count of bases not matched to a gene: 2. The CDR3 covers 14 residues. The CDR3 protein is CSARLAGSSYEQYF. CDR3 nucleotide sequence: TGCAGTGCTAGACTAGCGGGGAGCTCCTACGAGCAGTACTTC.

There are many counts of this clonotype. The V gene is TRBV4-2, the J gene TRBJ2-6; 10 nucleotides align to TRBD1. Germline V gene lookup returns CDR1 LGHNA and CDR2 YNFKEQ. V was clipped by 9 bases and J by 1 base; unmatched bases: 9. The length of the CDR3 is 17 residues. The CDR3 coding sequence is TGTGCCAGTAACCGGGACAGGGGTAGTTCTGGGGCCAACGTCCTGACTTTC. The encoded protein is CASNRDRGSSGANVLTF.

This clonotype was seen only a few times. V gene TRBV20-1 combines with J gene TRBJ2-5; no definite D call. Looked up from germline, CDR1 is DFQATT and CDR2 is SNEGSKA (reference sequence). The CDR3 runs to 14 residues. Between the trimmed V and J ends, which lost 4 bases and 0 bases, there was a span of 12 bases. CDR3 in amino acids: CSAMYVTYQETQYF. The CDR3 coding sequence is TGCAGTGCTATGTATGTTACATACCAAGAGACCCAGTACTTC.

Notes on this clonotype: This may be a read error, as it is one base from a much larger clone. J is TRBJ1-2 and V is TRBV7-9; D possibly corresponds to TRBD1 (5 bases). This CDR3 contains 13 residues. Germline-derived CDR1 and CDR2 are SEHNR and FQNEAQ (reference sequence). CDR3 coding DNA: TGTGCCAGCAGCCCGGGCGTCGGGGCTGGCTACAGCTTC. Amino acids: CASSPGVGAGYSF.

Many counts were recorded for this clonotype. The V and J genes are TRBV20-1 and TRBJ2-2; 8 nucleotides align to TRBD2. This CDR3 is 16 amino acids long. The junction had 6 bases not matched to a gene; V was cut back by 0 bases and J by 3 bases. The germline V gene encodes CDR1 DFQATT and CDR2 SNEGSKA (reference sequence). The CDR3 sequence: CSARDSGGAHTGELFF. The CDR3 bases are TGCAGTGCTAGAGACTCGGGGGGGGCCCACACCGGGGAGCTGTTTTTT.

This clonotype was seen ten or more times. The chain combines TRBV10-3 with TRBJ2-7; D ambiguous. The CDR3 runs to 14 residues. Trimming stripped 3 bases from V and 0 bases from J, with 9 bases between. Germline V gene lookup returns CDR1 ENHRY and CDR2 SYGVKD. The CDR3 loop is CAISESPSSYEQYF. CDR3 sequence (DNA): TGTGCCATCAGTGAATCCCCCAGCTCCTACGAGCAGTACTTC.

Comment on this clonotype: Since a much larger clone is just one base distant, this may be a read error. The chain employs TRBV28 and TRBJ2-2, with 14 bases that match TRBD2. The trim removed 6 bases at V and 7 bases at J, leaving 10 bases unmatched. Per the germline V gene, CDR1 is MDHEN and CDR2 is SYDVKM. The CDR3 spans 17 residues. The CDR3 here is CASRPLTSGGAYGELFF. In nucleotides, the CDR3 is TGTGCCAGCAGACCACTGACTAGCGGGGGGGCCTACGGGGAGCTGTTTTTT.

There are many counts of this clonotype. V gene TRBV27 combines with J gene TRBJ1-5; 7 positions match TRBD1. J gave up 0 bases and V 8 bases, and 4 bases lay outside the gene matches. Germline loops: CDR1 MNHEY, CDR2 SMNVEV (reference sequence). The CDR3 consists of 14 residues. CDR3 nucleotide sequence: TGTGCCAGCGGGACAGCCTATAGCAATCAGCCCCAGCATTTT. It is translated as CASGTAYSNQPQHF.

There are many counts of this clonotype. The V and J genes are TRBV12-3 or TRBV12-4 and TRBJ1-5, with 9 bases aligning to TRBD1. After removal of 5 bases from V and 4 bases from J, the junction contained 9 bases not matched to a gene. The CDR3 spans 16 residues. The CDR3 region is CASSRYTGGGNQPQHF. The CDR3 nucleotides read TGTGCCAGCAGTAGATATACAGGGGGCGGGAATCAGCCCCAGCATTTT.

Turning to this clonotype: A read error may be the cause here, since a much bigger clone is one base away. The chain carries TRBV30 and TRBJ2-7; no firm D call. The CDR3 extends over 13 amino acids. The V gene's germline CDR1 is GTSNPN and CDR2 SVGIG (reference sequence). This CDR3 reads CAWTKGSSYGQYF. Here the CDR3 DNA reads TGTGCCTGGACCAAGGGTAGCTCCTACGGGCAGTACTTC.

This clonotype was seen many times. The chain carries TRBV24-1 and TRBJ2-7; D gene unclear. The CDR3 has 13 amino acids. V lost 4 bases, J lost 2 bases, and 8 bases lay in between. Germline assignment: CDR1 KGHDR and CDR2 SFDVKD. Written as DNA, the CDR3 is TGTGCCACCAGTGACCAAAACGCCTACGAGCAGTACTTC. It codes for CATSDQNAYEQYF.

A remark on this clonotype: A much larger clone is a single base away; this may be a read error. The chain is built from TRBV6-2 or TRBV6-3 and TRBJ1-1, with D possibly TRBD1 on 5 matching bases. CDR3 length equals 14 residues. Germline lookup yields CDR1 MNHEY and CDR2 SVGEGT. In DNA, the CDR3 is TGTGCCAGCAGTTACGGACATACTAGCACTGAAGCTCTCTTT. Its protein is CASSYGHTSTEALF.

This clonotype has a handful of counts. A much larger clone sits a single nucleotide away, making a read error possible. The chain has TRBV6-1 and TRBJ1-6; D possibly corresponds to TRBD1 (5 bases). CDR1 and CDR2 (germline): MNHNS, SASEGT. CDR3 length: 14 residues. CDR3 nucleotides: TGTGCCAGCAGTGAAGTGGGACCAAATTCACCCCTCCGCTTT. As protein: CASSEVGPNSPLRF.

In its sample, this clonotype was seen many times. J is TRBJ2-5 and V is TRBV6-5; TRBD1 is a possible D gene (5 bases). V shed 0 bases and J shed 5 bases, with 13 bases lying between them. This CDR3 has 15 amino acids. In germline, CDR1 is MNHEY, CDR2 SVGAGI. In DNA, the CDR3 is TGTGCCAGCAGTTACTCAGGACATTCGGCGGAGACCCAGTACTTC. Protein: CASSYSGHSAETQYF.

At least ten counts were recorded for this clonotype. J is TRBJ2-5 and V is TRBV5-1; D is unresolved. This CDR3 spans 12 amino acids. V dropped 1 base and J dropped 3 bases, with 4 bases sitting between them. Germline-derived CDR1 and CDR2 are SGHRS and YFSETQ. The CDR3 nucleotides are TGCGCCAGCAGCTTGCTCGAAGAGACCCAGTACTTC. Protein: CASSLLEETQYF.

This clonotype was seen many times. The chain employs TRBV20-1 and TRBJ2-5; maybe TRBD2 (5 bases). V was cut by 3 bases and J by 1 base, with 15 bases left in between. Germline values: CDR1 DFQATT, CDR2 SNEGSKA (reference sequence). This CDR3 has 15 residues. CDR3 DNA: TGCAGTGCTAGGCGGGTCGCGGTATTCCAAGAGACCCAGTACTTC. Translating gives CSARRVAVFQETQYF.